This is a list of T cell receptor beta chains from one sample in a study of blood T cell repertoires in COVID-19. TCRdb's copy holds only in-frame clones and misses some; the assay was immunoSEQ multiplex PCR. The sample yields approximately 300,000 clones, 92% seen once. Sequenced input: PBMCs or T cells enriched from blood (not recorded which). The receptors derive from a woman in her 30s who had recovered from COVID-19. CDR3s leave out the opening cysteine and the closing phenylalanine or tryptophan. Only part of the rows carry a size: once, few, many, or a class if the clone is expanded.

j_gene: TRBJ2-3; v_gene: TRBV11-3; abundance: -; len: 16; CDR3aa: ASPPVLLGTGAGDTQY
j_gene: TRBJ1-6; v_gene: TRBV28; abundance: once; len: 13; CDR3aa: ASSPGDRDHPPLH
j_gene: TRBJ2-7; v_gene: TRBV24-1; abundance: -; len: 11; CDR3aa: ATSEGHSYEQY
j_gene: TRBJ2-1; v_gene: TRBV6-5; abundance: -; len: 11; CDR3aa: ASSDGQPYEQF
j_gene: TRBJ1-6; v_gene: TRBV27; abundance: -; len: 12; CDR3aa: ATAGSSYNSPLH
j_gene: TRBJ1-2; v_gene: TRBV12-3/TRBV12-4; abundance: -; len: 11; CDR3aa: ASSPGQLYGYT
j_gene: TRBJ1-1; v_gene: TRBV5-4; abundance: once; len: 13; CDR3aa: ASSPGDRANTEAF
j_gene: TRBJ2-1; v_gene: TRBV19; abundance: -; len: 14; CDR3aa: ASSFRGGTPYNEQF
j_gene: TRBJ2-7; v_gene: TRBV3-1/TRBV3-2; abundance: -; len: 11; CDR3aa: ASSLAGGYEQY
j_gene: TRBJ2-7; v_gene: TRBV19; abundance: -; len: 11; CDR3aa: ASSSGSSYEQY
j_gene: TRBJ1-3; v_gene: TRBV4-1; abundance: -; len: 14; CDR3aa: ASSQESASSGNTIY
j_gene: TRBJ1-2; v_gene: TRBV7-2; abundance: -; len: 14; CDR3aa: ASSVRGTGTREGYT
j_gene: TRBJ1-2; v_gene: TRBV24-1; abundance: -; len: 12; CDR3aa: ATSDSTGNSGYT
j_gene: TRBJ1-6; v_gene: TRBV7-9; abundance: -; len: 12; CDR3aa: ASSSGQGYSPLH
j_gene: TRBJ1-5; v_gene: TRBV5-1; abundance: once; len: 13; CDR3aa: ASSLQGAENQPQH
j_gene: TRBJ2-3; v_gene: TRBV5-4; abundance: -; len: 15; CDR3aa: ASSSQRGGSGRDTQY
j_gene: TRBJ2-7; v_gene: TRBV7-3; abundance: -; len: 13; CDR3aa: ASSILAGGPYEQY
j_gene: TRBJ2-7; v_gene: TRBV5-1; abundance: -; len: 12; CDR3aa: ASRTGQSFYEQY
j_gene: TRBJ1-6; v_gene: TRBV5-4; abundance: once; len: 14; CDR3aa: ASSSGGSRTDSPLH
j_gene: TRBJ1-4; v_gene: TRBV2; abundance: -; len: 10; CDR3aa: ASTQGNEKLF
j_gene: TRBJ1-2; v_gene: TRBV30; abundance: -; len: 13; CDR3aa: AWSGYRVDNYGYT
j_gene: TRBJ2-7; v_gene: TRBV7-3; abundance: -; len: 11; CDR3aa: ASSSDRGGEQY
j_gene: TRBJ2-1; v_gene: TRBV7-2; abundance: -; len: 12; CDR3aa: ASSLTMGGREQF
j_gene: TRBJ2-1; v_gene: TRBV11-2; abundance: -; len: 12; CDR3aa: ASRGGTGENEQF
j_gene: TRBJ2-1; v_gene: TRBV7-3; abundance: -; len: 14; CDR3aa: ASSLGTSGGYNEQF
j_gene: TRBJ2-3; v_gene: TRBV28; abundance: -; len: 14; CDR3aa: ASSAQTNPSTDTQY
j_gene: TRBJ1-5; v_gene: TRBV19; abundance: -; len: 13; CDR3aa: ASSNSIGHNQPQH
j_gene: TRBJ1-6; v_gene: TRBV28; abundance: -; len: 13; CDR3aa: ASSFVDSYNSPLH
j_gene: TRBJ2-1; v_gene: TRBV11-3; abundance: -; len: 15; CDR3aa: ASSLDRAGPFSNEQF
j_gene: TRBJ2-1; v_gene: TRBV28; abundance: -; len: 10; CDR3aa: ASSPNDNEQF
j_gene: TRBJ1-2; v_gene: TRBV28; abundance: few; len: 12; CDR3aa: ASSTGGSNYGYT
j_gene: TRBJ1-1; v_gene: TRBV7-2; abundance: -; len: 15; CDR3aa: ASSLGTGVVRNTEAF
j_gene: TRBJ1-1; v_gene: TRBV5-1; abundance: -; len: 13; CDR3aa: ASSLQGQGGTEAF
j_gene: TRBJ2-1; v_gene: TRBV9; abundance: -; len: 8; CDR3aa: ASSYLLQF
j_gene: TRBJ2-1; v_gene: TRBV12-3/TRBV12-4; abundance: few; len: 11; CDR3aa: ASSVAGLNEQF
j_gene: TRBJ2-3; v_gene: TRBV5-5; abundance: -; len: 14; CDR3aa: ASTRLTVPITDTQY
j_gene: TRBJ1-1; v_gene: TRBV28; abundance: -; len: 12; CDR3aa: ASSLGGMNTEAF
j_gene: TRBJ1-4; v_gene: TRBV28; abundance: -; len: 11; CDR3aa: ASKGNNNEKLF
j_gene: TRBJ1-2; v_gene: TRBV12-3/TRBV12-4; abundance: -; len: 11; CDR3aa: ASSLSGSGGYT
j_gene: TRBJ2-7; v_gene: TRBV7-3; abundance: once; len: 11; CDR3aa: ASSVDRGYEQY
j_gene: TRBJ2-4; v_gene: TRBV7-9; abundance: -; len: 11; CDR3aa: ASSLLSKNIQY
j_gene: TRBJ1-2; v_gene: TRBV4-3; abundance: -; len: 14; CDR3aa: ASSQEWGGANYGYT